This T cell receptor (beta chain) was documented in a study of blood T cell repertoires in COVID-19. This CDR3 spans 14 amino acids. Germline V lookup: CDR1 SGHTA, CDR2 FQGNSA. V lost 5 bases and J lost 3, with 14 bases in between. In the authors' workflow: Estimated nucleated cell counts came from reference gene primer amplification. Using immunoSEQ multiplex PCR, the repertoire was profiled, and TCRdb retains in-frame clones only, with some absent. V, J and clone size reflect that table, while D and trimming were determined from the DNA. The sample carries 28,000 or so clones, about 91% recorded once.

The source is a human donor with active COVID-19. The donor label of this sample is uncertain. The sample was peripheral blood. The V and J genes are TRBV7-2 and TRBJ2-7; possibly TRBD1 for D (6 bases). CDR3 amino acids: CASSETGYIYEQYF. DNA of the CDR3: TGTGCCAGCAGCGAAACAGGGTATATCTACGAGCAGTACTTC.